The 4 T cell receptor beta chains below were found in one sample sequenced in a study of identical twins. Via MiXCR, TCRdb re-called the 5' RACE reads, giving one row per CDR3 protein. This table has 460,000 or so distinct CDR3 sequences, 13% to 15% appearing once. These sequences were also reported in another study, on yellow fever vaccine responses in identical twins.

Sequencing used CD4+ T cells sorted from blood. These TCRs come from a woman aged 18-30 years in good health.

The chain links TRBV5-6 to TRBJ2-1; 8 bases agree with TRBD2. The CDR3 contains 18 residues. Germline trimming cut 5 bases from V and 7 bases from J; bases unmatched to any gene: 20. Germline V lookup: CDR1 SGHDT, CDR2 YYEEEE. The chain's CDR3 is CASSYRAPGGLKGNEQFF. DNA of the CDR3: TGTGCCAGCAGTTACAGGGCACCGGGAGGGCTCAAGGGGAATGAGCAGTTCTTC. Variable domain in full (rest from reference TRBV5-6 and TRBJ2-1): DAGVTQSPTHLIKTRGQQVTLRCSPKSGHDTVSWYQQALGQGPQFIFQYYEEEERQRGNFPDRFSGHQFPNYSSELNVNALLLGDSALYLCASSYRAPGGLKGNEQFFGPGTRLTVL.

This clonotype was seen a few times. CDR3 amino acids: CATSGGGRLETQYF. In DNA, the CDR3 is TGTGCCACCAGTGGAGGGGGGCGGCTAGAGACCCAGTACTTC. The J gene is TRBJ2-5, the V gene TRBV24-1; D possibly matches TRBD1 or TRBD2 (6 bases each). The CDR3 extends over 14 amino acids. Trimming removed 5 bases at V and 4 bases at J, with 13 bases between. Germline CDR1 and CDR2: KGHDR and SFDVKD.

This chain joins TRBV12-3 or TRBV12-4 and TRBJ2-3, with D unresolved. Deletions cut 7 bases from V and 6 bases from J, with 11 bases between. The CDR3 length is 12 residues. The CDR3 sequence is CASNSRRDTQYF. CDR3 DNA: TGTGCCAGCAATTCCCGCCGGGATACGCAGTATTTT.

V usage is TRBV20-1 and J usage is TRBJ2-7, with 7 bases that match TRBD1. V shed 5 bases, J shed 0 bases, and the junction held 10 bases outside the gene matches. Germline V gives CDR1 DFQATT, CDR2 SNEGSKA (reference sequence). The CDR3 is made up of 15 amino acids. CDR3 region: CSASSMTGPSYEQYF. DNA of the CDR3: TGCAGTGCTTCGAGCATGACAGGGCCCTCCTACGAGCAGTACTTC.